These T cell receptor beta chains were read from a single sample in a study of CD8 T cells and mutated HIV epitopes. Via MiXCR, TCRdb re-called the single-cell sequencing reads, giving one row per CDR3 protein. The sample shows around 730 distinct CDR3 sequences, about 50% of them seen only once. The sequencing here drew on CD8+ T cells sorted from blood by dual tetramer staining, taken during acute HIV infection. These receptors were collected from a man aged 25-40 years with HIV-1 infection. Each CDR3 is given without its conserved first and last residue. Fields, in order: CDR3 length, J gene, V gene, CDR3 protein.

len: 13; j_gene: TRBJ2-7; v_gene: TRBV4-1; CDR3aa: ASSQSGGGIYEQY
len: 14; j_gene: TRBJ2-7; v_gene: TRBV13; CDR3aa: ASSQVAGGIIYEQY
len: 13; j_gene: TRBJ2-7; v_gene: TRBV20-1; CDR3aa: SATTSGATIYEQY
len: 10; j_gene: TRBJ2-7; v_gene: TRBV27; CDR3aa: ASARGTGELY
len: 10; j_gene: TRBJ2-7; v_gene: TRBV20-1; CDR3aa: SAPGGFYEQY
len: 15; j_gene: TRBJ2-7; v_gene: TRBV20-1; CDR3aa: SARVNPLGGGTYEQY
len: 12; j_gene: TRBJ2-7; v_gene: TRBV20-1; CDR3aa: SASPKAATYEQY
len: 13; j_gene: TRBJ2-7; v_gene: TRBV20-1; CDR3aa: SARQRKDGFYEQY
len: 14; j_gene: TRBJ2-7; v_gene: TRBV20-1; CDR3aa: SATPTGQDHSYEQY
len: 13; j_gene: TRBJ2-7; v_gene: TRBV20-1; CDR3aa: SASGRGVSSYEQY
len: 15; j_gene: TRBJ2-7; v_gene: TRBV20-1; CDR3aa: SFPQVAGTGLSYEQY
len: 14; j_gene: TRBJ2-7; v_gene: TRBV20-1; CDR3aa: SASAPKGGTVYEQY
len: 15; j_gene: TRBJ2-1; v_gene: TRBV20-1; CDR3aa: SARSSQGGLAVPEQF
len: 11; j_gene: TRBJ2-7; v_gene: TRBV27; CDR3aa: ASRGGIIYEQY
len: 14; j_gene: TRBJ2-7; v_gene: TRBV13; CDR3aa: ASSLVAGGIIYEQY
len: 12; j_gene: TRBJ2-7; v_gene: TRBV20-1; CDR3aa: SAPAGGPTYEQY
len: 14; j_gene: TRBJ2-7; v_gene: TRBV20-1; CDR3aa: SGSSPPGGIIYEQY
len: 10; j_gene: TRBJ2-7; v_gene: TRBV20-1; CDR3aa: SAATWDYEQY
len: 14; j_gene: TRBJ2-7; v_gene: TRBV4-1; CDR3aa: ASSQATSGSSYEQY
len: 16; j_gene: TRBJ2-7; v_gene: TRBV20-1; CDR3aa: SASPPSAHSSFYYEQY
len: 18; j_gene: TRBJ2-7; v_gene: TRBV20-1; CDR3aa: SARVNPLGGGPSFYYEQY
len: 13; j_gene: TRBJ2-7; v_gene: TRBV20-1; CDR3aa: SAPGSGGGFYEQY
len: 14; j_gene: TRBJ2-7; v_gene: TRBV28; CDR3aa: ASSAPGSGVSYEQY
len: 9; j_gene: TRBJ2-7; v_gene: TRBV27; CDR3aa: ASTGIGEQY
len: 14; j_gene: TRBJ2-7; v_gene: TRBV20-1; CDR3aa: SASGPRTAVSYEQY
len: 15; j_gene: TRBJ2-7; v_gene: TRBV20-1; CDR3aa: SAVQGASLSNSYEQY
len: 13; j_gene: TRBJ2-7; v_gene: TRBV4-1; CDR3aa: ASSQVSGGVYEQY
len: 14; j_gene: TRBJ2-7; v_gene: TRBV4-1; CDR3aa: ASSQSPGQRFYEQY
len: 13; j_gene: TRBJ2-7; v_gene: TRBV20-1; CDR3aa: SATPTGQGSYEQY
len: 13; j_gene: TRBJ2-7; v_gene: TRBV20-1; CDR3aa: SASPKGAHTYEQY
len: 12; j_gene: TRBJ2-7; v_gene: TRBV20-1; CDR3aa: SAGTSGVTYEQY
len: 15; j_gene: TRBJ2-7; v_gene: TRBV4-2; CDR3aa: ASSPLSGTGHSYEQY
len: 14; j_gene: TRBJ2-7; v_gene: TRBV4-1; CDR3aa: ASSQVSGTGIYEQY
len: 15; j_gene: TRBJ2-7; v_gene: TRBV20-1; CDR3aa: SFPTGLAGMSSYEQY
len: 15; j_gene: TRBJ2-7; v_gene: TRBV28; CDR3aa: ASSFGRDSSFYYEQY
len: 16; j_gene: TRBJ2-7; v_gene: TRBV20-1; CDR3aa: SASAPGLAGMSSYEQY
len: 15; j_gene: TRBJ2-7; v_gene: TRBV28; CDR3aa: ASSFGPGQGATYEQY
len: 10; j_gene: TRBJ2-2; v_gene: TRBV15; CDR3aa: ATSLTSGELF
len: 13; j_gene: TRBJ2-7; v_gene: TRBV4-1; CDR3aa: ASSQVSGTTYEQY
len: 14; j_gene: TRBJ2-7; v_gene: TRBV13; CDR3aa: ASSASGRGVSYEQY